Below, 21 T cell receptor beta chains from the same sample are listed, as sequenced in a study of CD8+ T cells in alopecia areata. Extraction of RNA preceded its reverse transcription into cDNA, which served as the sequencing template. The assay was immunoSEQ multiplex PCR, and TCRdb's table has in-frame clones only and misses some. The table lists roughly 250,000 clones, approximately 61% of them singletons. Sample: CD4+ T cells sorted from blood, taken at week 0. The receptors derive from a human donor with alopecia areata.

This clone was detected a few times. The rearrangement uses TRBV5-4 and TRBJ2-2; D not certain. The CDR3 is 12 amino acids. V gave up 1 base and J gave up 2 bases, with 0 bases separating them. The germline V gene encodes CDR1 SGHNT and CDR2 YYREEE (reference sequence). CDR3 DNA: TGTGCCAGCAGCTTGAACACCGGGGAGCTGTTTTTT. Its protein is CASSLNTGELFF. Together with reference TRBV5-4 and TRBJ2-2, the CDR3 gives the full variable domain: ETGVTQSPTHLIKTRGQQVTLRCSSQSGHNTVSWYQQALGQGPQFIFQYYREEENGRGNFPPRFSGLQFPNYSSELNVNALELDDSALYLCASSLNTGELFFGEGSRLTVL.

V usage is TRBV4-1 and J usage is TRBJ1-5; D possibly corresponds to TRBD1 (5 bases). The germline V gene encodes CDR1 MGHRA and CDR2 YSYEKL. Trimming took off 0 bases at V and 7 bases at J, with 13 bases between the two ends. The CDR3 runs 15 residues. The CDR3 nucleotides are TGCGCCAGCAGCCAAGATGGGCAGAGGGACCAGCCCCAGCATTTT. Translation: CASSQDGQRDQPQHF.

V gene TRBV27 combines with J gene TRBJ2-5; D remains ambiguous. Between the trimmed V and J ends, which lost 3 bases and 1 base, there was a span of 6 bases. Germline loops: CDR1 MNHEY, CDR2 SMNVEV (reference sequence). The CDR3 totals 13 residues. The CDR3 region has the DNA TGTGCCAGCAGTTTTGACGGCCAAGAGACCCAGTACTTC. Translating gives CASSFDGQETQYF.

This sequence joins TRBV9 and TRBJ2-2; D is perhaps TRBD2 (5 bases). With 7 bases removed from V and 0 bases from J, the gap between germline ends came to 10 bases. The CDR3 has 14 amino acids. Germline-derived CDR1 and CDR2 are SGDLS and YYNGEE. The CDR3 loop reads CASGGRTNTGELFF. CDR3 coding DNA: TGTGCCAGCGGCGGGCGGACGAACACCGGGGAGCTGTTTTTT.

V and J are TRBV6-5 and TRBJ1-2; D might be TRBD1 (5 bases). Germline V gene lookup returns CDR1 MNHEY and CDR2 SVGAGI. V shed 4 bases and J shed 4 bases, with 10 bases lying between them. The CDR3 consists of 13 residues. CDR3 in DNA: TGTGCCAGCAGTTTACTAGACAGCTATGGCTACACCTTC. This encodes CASSLLDSYGYTF.

The chain combines TRBV9 with TRBJ2-7; possibly TRBD2 for D (5 bases). The germline gives CDR1 SGDLS, CDR2 YYNGEE. This CDR3 has 16 amino acids. V was clipped by 2 bases and J by 0 bases, with 15 bases between them. In DNA, the CDR3 is TGTGCCAGCAGCGTGCGGGCTTACGCGAGCTCCTACGAGCAGTACTTC. Its translation: CASSVRAYASSYEQYF. Supplemented by reference TRBV9 and TRBJ2-7, the full variable domain reads DSGVTQTPKHLITATGQRVTLRCSPRSGDLSVYWYQQSLDQGLQFLIQYYNGEERAKGNILERFSAQQFPDLHSELNLSSLELGDSALYFCASSVRAYASSYEQYFGPGTRLTVT.

The gene calls are TRBV5-4 and TRBJ2-5; 10 bases match TRBD2. V dropped 4 bases and J dropped 5; count of bases not matched to a gene: 8. CDR3 length: 15 residues. Per the germline V gene, CDR1 is SGHNT and CDR2 is YYREEE (reference sequence). For the CDR3, the DNA is TGTGCCAGCAGCCCGAGCGGGGGGGTTAGGGAGACCCAGTACTTC. Its translation: CASSPSGGVRETQYF. The whole variable domain, remainder taken from reference TRBV5-4 and TRBJ2-5, is ETGVTQSPTHLIKTRGQQVTLRCSSQSGHNTVSWYQQALGQGPQFIFQYYREEENGRGNFPPRFSGLQFPNYSSELNVNALELDDSALYLCASSPSGGVRETQYFGPGTRLLVL.

This clone was picked up one time. This chain uses TRBV29-1 with TRBJ2-3; 8 bases fit TRBD2. From germline, CDR1 is SQVTM and CDR2 ANQGSEA. J lost 0 bases, V lost 4 bases, and 3 bases had no gene match. There are 14 residues in the CDR3. In DNA form, the CDR3 reads TGCAGCGTTGCCCAGCGGGGGAGCACAGATACGCAGTATTTT. Translated: CSVAQRGSTDTQYF.

The table lists this clone with a few counts. The rearrangement links TRBV29-1 to TRBJ2-2; D ambiguous. There are 12 residues in the CDR3. From germline, CDR1 is SQVTM and CDR2 ANQGSEA. Trimming removed 5 bases at V and 0 bases at J, with 4 bases between. The CDR3 DNA is TGCAGCGTTACACCGAACACCGGGGAGCTGTTTTTT. Translated, it gives CSVTPNTGELFF.

The chain carries TRBV10-3 and TRBJ2-3; TRBD1 might be the D (5 bases). The CDR3 length is 16 residues. Looked up from germline, CDR1 is ENHRY and CDR2 is SYGVKD. Trimming shortened V by 0 bases and J by 2 bases, and 12 bases separated the two germline ends. CDR3 loop: CAISESGQGFTDTQYF. The CDR3 DNA reads TGTGCCATCAGTGAGTCGGGGCAGGGTTTCACAGATACGCAGTATTTT.

This clone came up a few times. V and J are TRBV5-1 and TRBJ1-1, with D uncertain. Germline values: CDR1 SGHRS, CDR2 YFSETQ. The CDR3 contains 14 residues. V lost 2 bases and J 2 bases, leaving 10 bases between the germline ends. The DNA of the CDR3 is TGCGCCAGCAGCTTCATACACCCAAACACTGAAGCTTTCTTT. Its protein product is CASSFIHPNTEAFF.

The V and J genes are TRBV9 and TRBJ2-2; 10 bases map to TRBD1. After removal of 4 bases from V and 3 bases from J, the junction contained 6 bases not matched to a gene. Germline assignment: CDR1 SGDLS and CDR2 YYNGEE. The CDR3 spans 16 residues. In DNA, the CDR3 is TGTGCCAGCAGCAAGACAGGGGGCTCGGACACCGGGGAGCTGTTTTTT. This encodes CASSKTGGSDTGELFF.

The chain couples TRBV7-2 to TRBJ2-5; D not resolved. This CDR3 spans 12 amino acids. From germline, CDR1 is SGHTA and CDR2 FQGNSA. Trimming removed 1 base from V and 9 bases from J, with 9 bases in between. CDR3 in amino acids: CASSLETLAQYF. The CDR3 bases are TGTGCCAGCAGCTTAGAGACTCTGGCCCAGTACTTC.

This clone was detected a few times. This chain links TRBV5-1 with TRBJ2-7, with D uncertain. Between the trimmed V and J ends, which lost 4 bases and 2 bases, there was a span of 13 bases. Germline CDR1 and CDR2: SGHRS and YFSETQ. CDR3 size: 14 residues. CDR3 DNA: TGCGCCAGCAGCGTGGACCCCCGAGCCTACGAGCAGTACTTC. Translation gives CASSVDPRAYEQYF. Full variable domain (outside the CDR3, taken from reference TRBV5-1 and TRBJ2-7): KAGVTQTPRYLIKTRGQQVTLSCSPISGHRSVSWYQQTPGQGLQFLFEYFSETQRNKGNFPGRFSGRQFSNSRSEMNVSTLELGDSALYLCASSVDPRAYEQYFGPGTRLTVT.

The chain combines TRBV19 with TRBJ2-5; TRBD1 aligns across 8 bases. V shed 2 bases, J shed 7 bases, and the junction held 3 bases outside the gene matches. The CDR3 runs to 13 residues. Germline CDR1 and CDR2: LNHDA and SQIVND (reference sequence). CDR3 region: CASSIQGAGTQYF. CDR3 nucleotides: TGTGCCAGTAGTATACAGGGGGCCGGGACCCAGTACTTC. The full variable domain, in which reference TRBV19 and TRBJ2-5 provide the parts outside the CDR3, is DGGITQSPKYLFRKEGQNVTLSCEQNLNHDAMYWYRQDPGQGLRLIYYSQIVNDFQKGDIAEGYSVSREKKESFPLTVTSAQKNPTAFYLCASSIQGAGTQYFGPGTRLLVL.

The chain employs TRBV27 and TRBJ1-1; no clear D gene. CDR1 and CDR2 (germline): MNHEY, SMNVEV (reference sequence). The CDR3 extends over 13 amino acids. Trimming shortened V by 3 bases and J by 1 base, and 6 bases separated the two germline ends. CDR3 DNA: TGTGCCAGCAGTTTTAGGAGGAACACTGAAGCTTTCTTT. Encoded protein: CASSFRRNTEAFF.

The chain employs TRBV18 and TRBJ1-5; the D gene is possibly TRBD1 (5 bases). The CDR3 totals 15 residues. Per the germline V gene, CDR1 is KGHSH and CDR2 is LQKENI. V was clipped by 2 bases and J by 2 bases, with 10 bases between them. The DNA for the CDR3 is TGTGCCAGCTCACCAAGTCAGGGACGCAATCAGCCCCAGCATTTT. Translation gives CASSPSQGRNQPQHF.

The chain has TRBV5-6 and TRBJ2-2; weak D call: TRBD1 (5 bases). CDR3 length: 16 amino acids. V lost 0 bases and J 1 base, leaving 10 bases between the germline ends. Germline CDR1 SGHDT, CDR2 YYEEEE. The CDR3 nucleotides are TGTGCCAGCAGCTTGGCCAACAGGCGGAACACCGGGGAGCTGTTTTTT. Translation: CASSLANRRNTGELFF.

V usage is TRBV23-1 and J usage is TRBJ1-5; D is undetermined. TRBV23-1 is an ORF, with its function uncertain. This CDR3 has 16 amino acids. Trimming shortened V by 2 bases and J by 6 bases, and 17 bases separated the two germline ends. CDR3 coding DNA: TGCGCCAGCAGTCAAATGGGGATAGCAGGAGGTCAGCCCCAGCATTTT. Its protein product is CASSQMGIAGGQPQHF.

This clone was detected ten times or more. J is TRBJ2-1 and V is TRBV6-5, with D tentatively TRBD1 (5 bases). Germline assignment: CDR1 MNHEY and CDR2 SVGAGI. V was clipped by 0 bases and J by 5 bases, with 11 bases between them. CDR3 length: 15 amino acids. The CDR3 reads CASSYSPGPDNEQFF. The CDR3 region has the DNA TGTGCCAGCAGTTACTCGCCAGGGCCCGACAATGAGCAGTTCTTC.

This chain uses TRBV30 with TRBJ2-5; 11 nucleotides match TRBD2. Germline CDR1 GTSNPN, CDR2 SVGIG (reference sequence). CDR3 length: 14 amino acids. J was trimmed by 2 bases and V by 3 bases; bases with no gene match: 2. Here the CDR3 reads CAWRLAGGQETQYF. Here the CDR3 DNA reads TGTGCCTGGAGGCTAGCGGGGGGACAAGAGACCCAGTACTTC.